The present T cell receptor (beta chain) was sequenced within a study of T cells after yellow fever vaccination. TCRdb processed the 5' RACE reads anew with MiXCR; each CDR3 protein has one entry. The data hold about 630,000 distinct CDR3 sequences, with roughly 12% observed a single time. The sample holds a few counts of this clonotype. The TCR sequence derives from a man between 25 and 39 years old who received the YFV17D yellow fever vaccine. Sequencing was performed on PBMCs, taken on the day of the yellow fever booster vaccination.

The DNA of the CDR3 is TGCAGTGCCGAACAGGGGGCGAACTATGGCTACACCTTC. It encodes CSAEQGANYGYTF. The chain couples TRBV20-1 to TRBJ1-2, with 9 nucleotides matching TRBD1. V shed 6 bases, J shed 2 bases, and the junction held 4 bases outside the gene matches. The CDR3 covers 13 residues. CDR1 and CDR2 from the germline V gene are DFQATT and SNEGSKA (reference sequence).